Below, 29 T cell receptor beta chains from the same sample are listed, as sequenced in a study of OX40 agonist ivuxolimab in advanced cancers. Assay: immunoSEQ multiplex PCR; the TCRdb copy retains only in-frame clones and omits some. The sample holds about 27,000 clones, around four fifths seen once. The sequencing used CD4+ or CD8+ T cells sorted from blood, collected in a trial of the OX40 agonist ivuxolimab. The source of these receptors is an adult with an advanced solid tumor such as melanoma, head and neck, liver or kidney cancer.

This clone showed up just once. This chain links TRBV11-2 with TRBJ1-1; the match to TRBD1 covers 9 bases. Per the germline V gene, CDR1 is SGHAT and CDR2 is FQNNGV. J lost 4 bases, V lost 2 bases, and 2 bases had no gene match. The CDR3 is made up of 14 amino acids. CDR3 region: CASSLWTGVTEAFF. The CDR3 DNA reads TGTGCCAGCAGCTTATGGACAGGGGTCACTGAAGCTTTCTTT.

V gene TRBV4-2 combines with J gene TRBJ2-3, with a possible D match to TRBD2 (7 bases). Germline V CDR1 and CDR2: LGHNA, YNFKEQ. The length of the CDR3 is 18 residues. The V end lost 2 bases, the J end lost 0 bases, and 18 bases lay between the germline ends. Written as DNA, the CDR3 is TGTGCCAGCAGCCAACCCCCGGGGCGCGGGGGCAGCACAGATACGCAGTATTTT. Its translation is CASSQPPGRGGSTDTQYF.

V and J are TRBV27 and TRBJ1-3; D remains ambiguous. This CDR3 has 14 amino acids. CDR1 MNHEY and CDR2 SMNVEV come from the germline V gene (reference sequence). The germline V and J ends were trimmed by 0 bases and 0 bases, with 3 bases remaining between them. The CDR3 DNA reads TGTGCCAGCAGTTTATCCCCCTCTGGAAACACCATATATTTT. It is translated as CASSLSPSGNTIYF.

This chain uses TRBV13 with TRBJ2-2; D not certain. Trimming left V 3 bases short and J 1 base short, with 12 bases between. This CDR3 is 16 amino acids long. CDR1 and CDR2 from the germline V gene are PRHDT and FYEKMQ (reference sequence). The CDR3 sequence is CASSFPTDGNTGELFF. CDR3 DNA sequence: TGTGCCAGCAGCTTCCCCACAGATGGGAACACCGGGGAGCTGTTTTTT.

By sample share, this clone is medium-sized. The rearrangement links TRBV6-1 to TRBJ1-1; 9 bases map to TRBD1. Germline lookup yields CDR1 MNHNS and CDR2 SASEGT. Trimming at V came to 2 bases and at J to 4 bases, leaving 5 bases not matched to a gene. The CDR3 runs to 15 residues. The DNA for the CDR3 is TGTGCCAGCAGTGAACCGGGACAGGGAGCCACTGAAGCTTTCTTT. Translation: CASSEPGQGATEAFF.

The CDR3 spells CASSQEQGGLNTEAFF. The CDR3 nucleotides read TGCGCCAGCAGCCAAGAACAGGGGGGTTTGAACACTGAAGCTTTCTTT. The chain employs TRBV4-1 and TRBJ1-1; 8 bases fit TRBD1. J lost 0 bases, V lost 0 bases, and 3 bases had no gene match. In germline, CDR1 is MGHRA, CDR2 YSYEKL. CDR3 length equals 16 residues.

The CDR3 sequence: CASSQGPSGYGYTF. CDR3 coding DNA: TGCGCCAGCAGCCAAGGGCCGTCGGGGTATGGCTACACCTTC. The V call is TRBV4-1, the J call TRBJ1-2; D ambiguous. The CDR3 totals 14 residues. CDR1 MGHRA and CDR2 YSYEKL come from the germline V gene. V gave up 1 base and J gave up 5 bases, with 11 bases separating them.

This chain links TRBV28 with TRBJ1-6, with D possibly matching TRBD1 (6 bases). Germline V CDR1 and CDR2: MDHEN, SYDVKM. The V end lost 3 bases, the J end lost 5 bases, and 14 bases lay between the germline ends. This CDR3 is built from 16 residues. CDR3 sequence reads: CASSFSGQPHNSPLHF. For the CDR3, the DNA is TGTGCCAGCAGTTTTTCTGGACAGCCCCATAATTCACCCCTCCACTTT.

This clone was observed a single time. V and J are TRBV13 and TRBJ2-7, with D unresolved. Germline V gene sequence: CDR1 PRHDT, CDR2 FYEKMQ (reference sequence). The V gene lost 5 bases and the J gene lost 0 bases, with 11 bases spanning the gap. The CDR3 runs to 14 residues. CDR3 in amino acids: CASSGPRSSYEQYF. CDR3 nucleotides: TGTGCCAGCAGCGGGCCACGCAGCTCCTACGAGCAGTACTTC.

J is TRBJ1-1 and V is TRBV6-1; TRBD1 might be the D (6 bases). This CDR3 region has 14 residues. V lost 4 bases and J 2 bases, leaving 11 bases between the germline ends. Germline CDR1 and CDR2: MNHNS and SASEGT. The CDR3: CASSGTDLNTEAFF. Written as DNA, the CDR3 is TGTGCCAGCAGTGGGACAGACCTAAACACTGAAGCTTTCTTT.

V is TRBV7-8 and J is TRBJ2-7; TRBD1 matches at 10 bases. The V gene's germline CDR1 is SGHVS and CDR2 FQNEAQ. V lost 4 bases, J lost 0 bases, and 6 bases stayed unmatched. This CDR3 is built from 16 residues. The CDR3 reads CASSSGQGRSSYEQYF. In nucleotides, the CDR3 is TGTGCCAGCAGCTCGGGACAGGGGAGAAGCTCCTACGAGCAGTACTTC.

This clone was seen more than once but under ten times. The CDR3: CASSVQEWSEAFF. Written as DNA, the CDR3 is TGCGCCAGCAGCGTGCAGGAATGGTCTGAAGCTTTCTTT. The chain carries TRBV5-1 and TRBJ1-1; no clear D gene. CDR1 and CDR2 (germline): SGHRS, YFSETQ. The V gene lost 4 bases and the J gene lost 6 bases, with 13 bases spanning the gap. This CDR3 spans 13 amino acids.

The CDR3 is CASSFMQVSYNEQFF. CDR3 nucleotide sequence: TGTGCCAGCAGCTTCATGCAGGTCTCCTACAATGAGCAGTTCTTC. The V call is TRBV5-8, the J call TRBJ2-1; D gene unclear. This CDR3 comprises 15 residues. V was pared by 2 bases and J by 0 bases, with 9 bases between. Germline loops: CDR1 SGHTS, CDR2 YDEGEE.

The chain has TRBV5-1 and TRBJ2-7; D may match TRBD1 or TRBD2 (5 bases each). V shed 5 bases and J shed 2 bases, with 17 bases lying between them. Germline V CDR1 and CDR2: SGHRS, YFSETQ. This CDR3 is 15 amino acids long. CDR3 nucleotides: TGCGCCAGCAGGCTTTTTGGGGGAACTACCTACGAGCAGTACTTC. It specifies CASRLFGGTTYEQYF.

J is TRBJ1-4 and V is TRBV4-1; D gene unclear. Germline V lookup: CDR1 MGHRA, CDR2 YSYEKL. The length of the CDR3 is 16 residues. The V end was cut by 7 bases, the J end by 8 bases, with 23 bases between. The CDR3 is CASIISPGHSKEKLFF. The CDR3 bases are TGCGCCAGCATCATTTCACCCGGGCATTCGAAGGAAAAACTGTTTTTT.

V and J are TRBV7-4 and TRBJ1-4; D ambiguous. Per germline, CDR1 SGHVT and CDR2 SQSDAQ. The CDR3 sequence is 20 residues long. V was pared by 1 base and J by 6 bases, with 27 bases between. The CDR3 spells CASSLEARRRHSPGDEKLFF. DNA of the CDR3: TGTGCCAGCAGCTTAGAGGCGAGGAGGAGACACTCCCCAGGAGATGAAAAACTGTTTTTT.

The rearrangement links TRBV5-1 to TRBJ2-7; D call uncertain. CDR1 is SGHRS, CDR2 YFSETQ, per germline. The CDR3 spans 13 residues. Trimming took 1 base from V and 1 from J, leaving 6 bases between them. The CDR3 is CASSLRLSYEQYF. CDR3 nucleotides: TGCGCCAGCAGCTTGAGACTGTCCTACGAGCAGTACTTC.

The CDR3 sequence: CASSTGGGGYGYTF. CDR3 nucleotide sequence: TGTGCCAGCAGCACGGGCGGGGGAGGCTATGGCTACACCTTC. The chain is built from TRBV2 and TRBJ1-2; D may be TRBD1 (5 bases). The CDR3 runs 14 residues. In germline, CDR1 is SNHLY, CDR2 FYNNEI. V lost 6 bases and J lost 4, with 15 bases in between.

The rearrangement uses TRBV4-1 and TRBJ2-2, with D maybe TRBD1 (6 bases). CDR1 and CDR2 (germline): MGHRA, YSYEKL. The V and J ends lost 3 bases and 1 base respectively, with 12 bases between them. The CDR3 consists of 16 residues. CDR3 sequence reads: CASSQTGFGNTGELFF. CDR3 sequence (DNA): TGCGCCAGCAGCCAGACAGGATTTGGGAACACCGGGGAGCTGTTTTTT.

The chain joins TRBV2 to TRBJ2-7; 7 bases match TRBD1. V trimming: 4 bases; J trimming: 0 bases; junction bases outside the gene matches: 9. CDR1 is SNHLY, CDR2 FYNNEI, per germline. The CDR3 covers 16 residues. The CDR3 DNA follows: TGTGCCAGCAGTGGGGACCAGACAGGGCGCTCCTACGAGCAGTACTTC. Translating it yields CASSGDQTGRSYEQYF.

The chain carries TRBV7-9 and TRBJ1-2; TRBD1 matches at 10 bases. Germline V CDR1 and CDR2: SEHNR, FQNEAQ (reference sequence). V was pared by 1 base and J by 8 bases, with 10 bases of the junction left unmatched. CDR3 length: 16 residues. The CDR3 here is CASSLGDRGIFGGYTF. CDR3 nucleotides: TGTGCCAGCAGCTTAGGGGACAGGGGAATTTTCGGGGGCTACACCTTC.

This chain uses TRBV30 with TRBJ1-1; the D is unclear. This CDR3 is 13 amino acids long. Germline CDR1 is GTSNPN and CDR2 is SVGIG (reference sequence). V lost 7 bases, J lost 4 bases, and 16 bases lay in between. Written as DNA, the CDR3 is TGTGCCTTTACGAATTCGGAGGGCACTGAAGCTTTCTTT. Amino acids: CAFTNSEGTEAFF.

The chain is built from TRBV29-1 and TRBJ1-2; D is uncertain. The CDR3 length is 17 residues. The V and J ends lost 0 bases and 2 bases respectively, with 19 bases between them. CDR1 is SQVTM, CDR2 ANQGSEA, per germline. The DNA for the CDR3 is TGCAGCGTTGAAGATCACGCCCCCGGTCTGGCAAACTATGGCTACACCTTC. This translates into CSVEDHAPGLANYGYTF.

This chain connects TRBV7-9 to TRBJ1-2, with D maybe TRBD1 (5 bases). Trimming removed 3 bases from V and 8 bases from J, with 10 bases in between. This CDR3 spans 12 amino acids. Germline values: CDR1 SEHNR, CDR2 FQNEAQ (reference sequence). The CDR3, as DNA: TGTGCCAGCAGCTTTAAGGGGCTGGGCTACACCTTC. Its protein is CASSFKGLGYTF.

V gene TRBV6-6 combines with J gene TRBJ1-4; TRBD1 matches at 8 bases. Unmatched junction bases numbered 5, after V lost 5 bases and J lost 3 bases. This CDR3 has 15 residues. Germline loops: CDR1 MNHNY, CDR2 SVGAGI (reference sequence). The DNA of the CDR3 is TGTGCCAGCAGTGACAGGGGAAGGGCTAATGAAAAACTGTTTTTT. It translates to CASSDRGRANEKLFF.

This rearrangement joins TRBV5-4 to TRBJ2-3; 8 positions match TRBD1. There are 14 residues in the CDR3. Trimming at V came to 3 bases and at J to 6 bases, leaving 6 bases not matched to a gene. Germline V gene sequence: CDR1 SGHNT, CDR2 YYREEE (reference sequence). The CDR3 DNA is TGTGCCAGCAGCTCCAGGGGGCCAGGGGATACGCAGTATTTT. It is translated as CASSSRGPGDTQYF.

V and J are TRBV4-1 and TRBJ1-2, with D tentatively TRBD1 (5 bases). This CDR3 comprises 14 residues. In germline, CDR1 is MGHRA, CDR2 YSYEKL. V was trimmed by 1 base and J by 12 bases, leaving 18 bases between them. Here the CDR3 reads CASSQAVGGQGHTF. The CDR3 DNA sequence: TGCGCCAGCAGCCAAGCAGTGGGAGGGCAGGGTCACACCTTC.

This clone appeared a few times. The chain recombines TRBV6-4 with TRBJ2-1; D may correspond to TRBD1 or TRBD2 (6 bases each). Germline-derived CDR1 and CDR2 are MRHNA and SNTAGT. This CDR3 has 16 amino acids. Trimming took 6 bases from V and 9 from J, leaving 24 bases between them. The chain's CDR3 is CASSEDGGKGLSEQFF. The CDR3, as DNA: TGTGCCAGCAGCGAAGACGGGGGCAAGGGCCTTAGTGAGCAGTTCTTC.

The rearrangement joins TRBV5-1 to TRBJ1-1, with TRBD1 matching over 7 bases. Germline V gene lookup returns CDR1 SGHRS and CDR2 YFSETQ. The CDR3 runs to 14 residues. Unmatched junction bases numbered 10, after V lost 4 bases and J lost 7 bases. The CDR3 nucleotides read TGCGCCAGCAGCCCCTCGACCGGGACAGATGAAGCTTTCTTT. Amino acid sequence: CASSPSTGTDEAFF.